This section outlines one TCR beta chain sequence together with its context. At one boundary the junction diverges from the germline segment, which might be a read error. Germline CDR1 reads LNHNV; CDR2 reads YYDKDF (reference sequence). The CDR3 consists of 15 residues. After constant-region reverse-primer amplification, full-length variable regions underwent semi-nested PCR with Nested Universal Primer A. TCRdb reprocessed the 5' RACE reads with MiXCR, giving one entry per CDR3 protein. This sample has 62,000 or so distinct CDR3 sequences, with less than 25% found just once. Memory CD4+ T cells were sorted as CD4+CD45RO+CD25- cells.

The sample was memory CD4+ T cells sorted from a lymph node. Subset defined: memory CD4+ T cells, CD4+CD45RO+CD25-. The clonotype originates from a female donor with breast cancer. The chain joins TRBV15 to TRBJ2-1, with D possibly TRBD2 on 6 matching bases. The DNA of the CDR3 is TGTGCCACCAGCAGAGATCGCGGGACCTACAATGAGCAGCTCTTC. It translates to CATSRDRGTYNEQLF.